The clone carrying this T cell receptor beta chain occurred many times. This entry is derived from a study of type 1 regulatory T cells. Trimming took 6 bases from V and 5 from J, leaving 14 bases between them. The CDR3 has 14 residues. Germline CDR1 reads SGHTS; CDR2 reads YDEGEE. TCRdb fed the reads into MiXCR, producing one record per CDR3 protein. The sample has about 18,000 distinct CDR3 sequences, 10% seen once. The sequenced material came from CD4+ T cells, either the whole sample or a sorted fraction (not recorded which). The TCR originated in a human donor in good health. The chain carries TRBV5-8 and TRBJ2-2, with D maybe TRBD2 (7 bases). Here the CDR3 reads CASTLGGATGELFF. The CDR3 DNA follows: TGTGCCAGCACCCTTGGGGGGGCGACCGGGGAGCTGTTTTTT.